The rows below give T cell receptor beta chains drawn from one sample of a study of graft-versus-host responses after intestinal transplantation. Produced via immunoSEQ multiplex PCR; TCRdb's table is partial and in-frame only. The data show fewer than 65,000 clones, roughly nine tenths seen once. Which antigens these TCRs recognize remains unknown. The input for sequencing was unstimulated CD4+ T cells sorted from spleen or lymph node cells, taken before transplant. The source of these receptors is a human donor who was the organ donor for an intestinal transplant. CDR3s include the opening cysteine and the closing phenylalanine or tryptophan. Each record gives: D gene, clone size, J gene, V gene, CDR3 protein, CDR3 DNA. D genes are given only for firm matches. Clone sizes are given selectively: once, few, many, or a class where the clone is expanded.

D gene: .
clone size: once
J gene: TRBJ1-2
V gene: TRBV28
CDR3 protein: CASRTPAGPNYGYTF
CDR3 DNA: TGTGCCAGCAGGACCCCCGCGGGGCCTAACTATGGCTACACCTTC

D gene: TRBD1
clone size: .
J gene: TRBJ2-2
V gene: TRBV29-1
CDR3 protein: CSVGGQYTGELFF
CDR3 DNA: TGCAGCGTTGGGGGACAGTACACCGGGGAGCTGTTTTTT

D gene: .
clone size: .
J gene: TRBJ2-3
V gene: TRBV21-1
CDR3 protein: CASSHRGSNTDTQYF
CDR3 DNA: TGTGCCAGCAGCCATAGGGGGTCTAACACAGATACGCAGTATTTT

D gene: TRBD1
clone size: .
J gene: TRBJ2-5
V gene: TRBV5-5
CDR3 protein: CASSLVFRGPQETQYF
CDR3 DNA: TGTGCCAGCAGCTTGGTGTTTAGGGGGCCCCAAGAGACCCAGTACTTC

D gene: .
clone size: .
J gene: TRBJ2-3
V gene: TRBV19
CDR3 protein: CASSPSLTDTQYF
CDR3 DNA: TGTGCCAGTAGCCCCAGTCTCACAGATACGCAGTATTTT

D gene: .
clone size: .
J gene: TRBJ2-5
V gene: TRBV27
CDR3 protein: CASSLWRSETQYF
CDR3 DNA: TGTGCCAGCAGTTTATGGCGGTCGGAGACCCAGTACTTC

D gene: .
clone size: .
J gene: TRBJ2-7
V gene: TRBV19
CDR3 protein: CASSITGSSYEQYF
CDR3 DNA: TGTGCCAGTAGTATAACCGGGAGCTCCTACGAGCAGTACTTC

D gene: TRBD1
clone size: .
J gene: TRBJ1-2
V gene: TRBV18
CDR3 protein: CASSPGQELLYGYTF
CDR3 DNA: TGTGCCAGCTCACCAGGACAGGAGCTTCTTTATGGCTACACCTTC

D gene: .
clone size: .
J gene: TRBJ1-2
V gene: TRBV28
CDR3 protein: CASSLERARGYTF
CDR3 DNA: TGTGCCAGCAGTTTAGAGCGGGCGCGGGGCTACACCTTC

D gene: .
clone size: .
J gene: TRBJ1-1
V gene: TRBV6-1
CDR3 protein: CASSELDKRTEAFF
CDR3 DNA: TGTGCCAGCAGTGAACTGGACAAGAGGACTGAAGCTTTCTTT

D gene: TRBD1
clone size: .
J gene: TRBJ1-2
V gene: TRBV5-1
CDR3 protein: CASSLDGQEASGYTF
CDR3 DNA: TGCGCCAGCAGCTTGGACGGACAGGAGGCGAGTGGCTACACCTTC

D gene: .
clone size: .
J gene: TRBJ1-4
V gene: TRBV13
CDR3 protein: CASRKGGGLRKLFF
CDR3 DNA: TGTGCCAGCAGGAAGGGGGGGGGCTTACGGAAACTGTTTTTT

D gene: TRBD1
clone size: .
J gene: TRBJ2-7
V gene: TRBV27
CDR3 protein: CASSNTDRGSTQQYF
CDR3 DNA: TGTGCCAGCAGTAACACGGACAGGGGGAGTACCCAGCAGTACTTC

D gene: .
clone size: .
J gene: TRBJ2-2
V gene: TRBV30
CDR3 protein: CAWSVGGSDTGELFF
CDR3 DNA: TGTGCCTGGAGTGTTGGTGGGAGTGACACCGGGGAGCTGTTTTTT

D gene: TRBD1
clone size: .
J gene: TRBJ2-1
V gene: TRBV5-1
CDR3 protein: CASSSLGQGANEQFF
CDR3 DNA: TGCGCCAGCAGCTCGTTGGGACAGGGGGCAAATGAGCAGTTCTTC

D gene: TRBD1
clone size: few
J gene: TRBJ1-4
V gene: TRBV28
CDR3 protein: CASSPTTGVGEKLFF
CDR3 DNA: TGTGCCAGCAGTCCCACCACAGGGGTTGGTGAAAAACTGTTTTTT

D gene: TRBD2
clone size: .
J gene: TRBJ2-1
V gene: TRBV5-1
CDR3 protein: CASSSISGSSYNEQFF
CDR3 DNA: TGCGCCAGCAGTTCGATTAGCGGGAGCTCCTACAATGAGCAGTTCTTC

D gene: TRBD1
clone size: .
J gene: TRBJ1-1
V gene: TRBV6-5
CDR3 protein: CASSYLDRGAAEAFF
CDR3 DNA: TGTGCCAGCAGCTATCTCGACAGGGGCGCCGCTGAAGCTTTCTTT

D gene: TRBD1
clone size: .
J gene: TRBJ2-7
V gene: TRBV4-1
CDR3 protein: CASSQAGTGGFEQYF
CDR3 DNA: TGCGCCAGCAGCCAAGCAGGGACAGGGGGTTTCGAGCAGTACTTC

D gene: .
clone size: .
J gene: TRBJ2-1
V gene: TRBV5-4
CDR3 protein: CASSWGGGAYNEQFF
CDR3 DNA: TGTGCCAGCAGCTGGGGAGGGGGGGCTTACAATGAGCAGTTCTTC

D gene: .
clone size: .
J gene: TRBJ2-2
V gene: TRBV5-1
CDR3 protein: CASTQRVNTGELFF
CDR3 DNA: TGCGCCAGCACCCAACGGGTGAACACCGGGGAGCTGTTTTTT